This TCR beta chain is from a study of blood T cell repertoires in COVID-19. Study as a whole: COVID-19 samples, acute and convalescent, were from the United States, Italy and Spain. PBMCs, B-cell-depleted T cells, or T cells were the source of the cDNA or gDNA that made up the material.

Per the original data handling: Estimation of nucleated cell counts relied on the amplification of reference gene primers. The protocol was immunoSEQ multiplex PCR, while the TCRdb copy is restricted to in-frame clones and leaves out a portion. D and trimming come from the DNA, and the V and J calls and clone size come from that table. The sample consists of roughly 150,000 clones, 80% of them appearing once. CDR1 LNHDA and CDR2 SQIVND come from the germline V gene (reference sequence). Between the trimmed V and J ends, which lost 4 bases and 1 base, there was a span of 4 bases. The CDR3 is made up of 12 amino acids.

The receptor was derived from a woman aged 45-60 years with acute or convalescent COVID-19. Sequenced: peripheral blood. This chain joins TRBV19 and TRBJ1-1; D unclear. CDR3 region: CASSTGNTEAFF. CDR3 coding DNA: TGTGCCAGTAGTACCGGGAACACTGAAGCTTTCTTT.